The TCR beta chain described here comes from a study of cytomegalovirus exposure and HLA in healthy donors. In the study overall: Unique TCR beta sequences numbering 120 million or so came from around 180 million T cells in an earlier analysis.

The primer mix had 60 Vbeta and 13 Jbeta primers. The data were produced by immunoSEQ multiplex PCR, yet TCRdb's version contains in-frame clones alone and is incomplete. The profile shows about 140,000 clones, approximately 80% of them singletons. The germline gives CDR1 MDHEN, CDR2 SYDVKM. CDR3 size: 14 residues. Unmatched junction bases numbered 6, after V lost 2 bases and J lost 6 bases. With respect to this clone: As yet, its antigen is unknown.

Study findings and constraints: Sequencing likely generated an artifact that appeared as a cluster of highly shared sequence variants. Productive rates of about 87% or about 30% were seen for most TCR beta V segments in an earlier analysis. In a later analysis, V- and J-gene trimming of beta chains associated with a DCLRE1C missense variant, replicated independently.

J is TRBJ2-7 and V is TRBV28, with TRBD1 matching over 8 bases. The sequencing sample was made of PBMCs. This clonotype originated in a woman in her thirties or forties in good health and CMV-seronegative. The CDR3 DNA sequence: TGTGCCAGCAGTTTACGACAGGGGTTCGGCGAGCAGTACTTC. It yields the protein CASSLRQGFGEQYF. Filled out from reference TRBV28 and TRBJ2-7, the complete variable domain reads DVKVTQSSRYLVKRTGEKVFLECVQDMDHENMFWYRQDPGLGLRLIYFSYDVKMKEKGDIPEGYSVSREKKERFSLILESASTNQTSMYLCASSLRQGFGEQYFGPGTRLTVT.